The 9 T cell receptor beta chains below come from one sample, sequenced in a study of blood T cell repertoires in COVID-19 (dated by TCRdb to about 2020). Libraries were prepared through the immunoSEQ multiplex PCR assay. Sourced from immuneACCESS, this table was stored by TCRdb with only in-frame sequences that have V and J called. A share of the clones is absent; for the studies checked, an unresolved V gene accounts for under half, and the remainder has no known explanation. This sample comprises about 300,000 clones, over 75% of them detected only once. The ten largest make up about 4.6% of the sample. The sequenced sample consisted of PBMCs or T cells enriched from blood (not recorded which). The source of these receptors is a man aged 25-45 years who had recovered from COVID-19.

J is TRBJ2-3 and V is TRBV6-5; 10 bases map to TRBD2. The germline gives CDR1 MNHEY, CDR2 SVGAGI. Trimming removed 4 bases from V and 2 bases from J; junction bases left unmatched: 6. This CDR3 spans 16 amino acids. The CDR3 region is CASSSRLAGATDTQYF. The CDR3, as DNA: TGTGCCAGCAGTTCCCGGCTAGCGGGGGCCACAGATACGCAGTATTTT.

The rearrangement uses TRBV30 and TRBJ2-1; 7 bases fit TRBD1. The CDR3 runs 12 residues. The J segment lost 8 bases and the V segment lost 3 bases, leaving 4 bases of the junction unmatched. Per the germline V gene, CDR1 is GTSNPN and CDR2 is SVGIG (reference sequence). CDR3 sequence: CAWRGQRYEQFF. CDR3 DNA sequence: TGTGCCTGGAGGGGACAGCGGTATGAGCAGTTCTTC.

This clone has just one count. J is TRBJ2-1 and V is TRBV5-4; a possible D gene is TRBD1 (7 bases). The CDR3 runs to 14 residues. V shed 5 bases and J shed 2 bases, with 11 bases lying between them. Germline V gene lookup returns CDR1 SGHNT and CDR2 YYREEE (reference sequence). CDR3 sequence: CASSARGAYNEQFF. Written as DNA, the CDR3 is TGTGCCAGCAGTGCCAGGGGGGCCTACAATGAGCAGTTCTTC.

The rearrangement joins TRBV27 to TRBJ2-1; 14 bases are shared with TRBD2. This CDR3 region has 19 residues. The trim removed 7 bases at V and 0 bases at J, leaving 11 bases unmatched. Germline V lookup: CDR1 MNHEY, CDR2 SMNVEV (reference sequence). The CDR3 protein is CASKDWGLAGARSYNEQFF. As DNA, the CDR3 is TGTGCCAGCAAAGATTGGGGACTAGCGGGAGCGCGCTCCTACAATGAGCAGTTCTTC.

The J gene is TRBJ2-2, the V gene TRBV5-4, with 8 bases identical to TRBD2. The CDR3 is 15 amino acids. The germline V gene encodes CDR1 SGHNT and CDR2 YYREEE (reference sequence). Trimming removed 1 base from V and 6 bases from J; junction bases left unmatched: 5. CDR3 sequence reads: CASSLRSGRAGELFF. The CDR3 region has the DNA TGTGCCAGCAGCTTGAGGAGCGGGAGAGCCGGGGAGCTGTTTTTT.

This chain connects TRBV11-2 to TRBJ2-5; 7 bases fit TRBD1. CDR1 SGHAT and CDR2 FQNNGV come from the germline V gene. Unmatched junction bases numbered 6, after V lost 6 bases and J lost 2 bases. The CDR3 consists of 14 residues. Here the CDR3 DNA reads TGTGCCAGCAGTCGGGACAGAGTGCAAGAGACCCAGTACTTC. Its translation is CASSRDRVQETQYF.

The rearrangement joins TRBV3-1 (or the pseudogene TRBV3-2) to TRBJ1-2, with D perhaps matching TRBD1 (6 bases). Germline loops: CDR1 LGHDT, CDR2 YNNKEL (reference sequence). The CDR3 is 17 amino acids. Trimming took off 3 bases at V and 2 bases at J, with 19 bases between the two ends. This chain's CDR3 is CASSQYQGTEGNYGYTF. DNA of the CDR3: TGTGCCAGCAGCCAGTATCAGGGGACCGAGGGCAACTATGGCTACACCTTC.

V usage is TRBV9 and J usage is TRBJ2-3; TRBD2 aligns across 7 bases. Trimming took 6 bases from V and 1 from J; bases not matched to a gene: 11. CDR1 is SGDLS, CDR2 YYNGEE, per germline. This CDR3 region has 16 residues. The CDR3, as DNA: TGTGCCAGCACCCGAGCGGGAACGTCCCGCACAGATACGCAGTATTTT. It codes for CASTRAGTSRTDTQYF.

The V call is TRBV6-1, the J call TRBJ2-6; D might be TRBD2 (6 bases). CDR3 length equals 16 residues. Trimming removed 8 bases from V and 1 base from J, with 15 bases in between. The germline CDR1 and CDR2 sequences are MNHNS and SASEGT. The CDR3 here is CASGGDWISGANVLTF. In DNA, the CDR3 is TGTGCCAGCGGTGGGGACTGGATTTCTGGGGCCAACGTCCTGACTTTC.